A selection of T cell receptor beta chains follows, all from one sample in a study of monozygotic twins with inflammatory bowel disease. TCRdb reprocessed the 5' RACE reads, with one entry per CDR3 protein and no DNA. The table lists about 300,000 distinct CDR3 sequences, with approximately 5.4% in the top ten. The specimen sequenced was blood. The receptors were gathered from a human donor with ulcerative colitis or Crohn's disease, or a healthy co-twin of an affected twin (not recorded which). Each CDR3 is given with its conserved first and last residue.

CDR3: CASSLGTGWQPQHF
J: TRBJ1-5
V: TRBV7-2

CDR3: CASSFEARAKNIQYF
J: TRBJ2-4
V: TRBV7-2

CDR3: CASSSVGAYSYNEQFF
J: TRBJ2-1
V: TRBV11-2

CDR3: CASTPGPYNQPQHF
J: TRBJ1-5
V: TRBV6-1

CDR3: CASSYRTGSTDTQYF
J: TRBJ2-3
V: TRBV5-1

CDR3: CASSQLTGIYGYTF
J: TRBJ1-2
V: TRBV3-1

CDR3: CASQTWGDYNEQFF
J: TRBJ2-1
V: TRBV7-9

CDR3: CASSLPAAGINEQFF
J: TRBJ2-1
V: TRBV12-3/TRBV12-4

CDR3: CASRQVNINQPQHF
J: TRBJ1-5
V: TRBV19

CDR3: CSARDPRTSGSLEDTQYF
J: TRBJ2-3
V: TRBV20-1

CDR3: CASKRATQLYEQYF
J: TRBJ2-7
V: TRBV5-1

CDR3: CASSFGAGNTIYF
J: TRBJ1-3
V: TRBV7-9

CDR3: CASSYGGVNNSPLHF
J: TRBJ1-6
V: TRBV6-5

CDR3: CASSQTSGRSYEQYF
J: TRBJ2-7
V: TRBV7-9

CDR3: CASSKTSGTFNEQFF
J: TRBJ2-1
V: TRBV5-1

CDR3: CASSPMGRYGYTF
J: TRBJ1-2
V: TRBV5-6

CDR3: CASSQTPPALGVAGELFF
J: TRBJ2-2
V: TRBV4-3

CDR3: CASRGFDGSNDNEQFF
J: TRBJ2-1
V: TRBV19

CDR3: CASRIPGQGAGELFF
J: TRBJ2-2
V: TRBV6-2/TRBV6-3

CDR3: CASSLTGRMDEQYF
J: TRBJ2-7
V: TRBV12-3/TRBV12-4

CDR3: CASSYGHPTQYF
J: TRBJ2-3
V: TRBV12-3/TRBV12-4

CDR3: CASRVGQGKLFF
J: TRBJ1-4
V: TRBV7-9

CDR3: CASSPPGRAGENNEQFF
J: TRBJ2-1
V: TRBV7-3

CDR3: CASSAGTLAFF
J: TRBJ1-1
V: TRBV7-9

CDR3: CSAWRDRVSYEQYF
J: TRBJ2-7
V: TRBV20-1

CDR3: CSARDKTGTSGGNEQFF
J: TRBJ2-1
V: TRBV20-1

CDR3: CASSLGGHGQPQHF
J: TRBJ1-5
V: TRBV12-3/TRBV12-4

CDR3: CSVENSGIFTNEQFF
J: TRBJ2-1
V: TRBV29-1

CDR3: CASSVGVLAGTDTQYF
J: TRBJ2-3
V: TRBV9

CDR3: CASSTTYDTEAFF
J: TRBJ1-1
V: TRBV5-1

CDR3: CASTMGDRASYEQYF
J: TRBJ2-7
V: TRBV28

CDR3: CASSEATSHQPQHF
J: TRBJ1-5
V: TRBV6-1